This T cell receptor beta chain was identified during a study of cytomegalovirus exposure and HLA in healthy donors. Findings and limits, study-wide: Many donors carried some public TCRs, although rarity characterized most TCR sequences. Productive rates of about 87% or about 30% were seen for most TCR beta V segments in an earlier analysis. TCR beta V- and J-gene trimming was later associated with a missense DCLRE1C variant.

The primer mix had 60 Vbeta and 13 Jbeta primers. Data came from immunoSEQ multiplex PCR; TCRdb stores just in-frame clones and leaves some out. The table records 150,000 to 160,000 clones, about 70% of them present only once. About this clone: The antigen is unknown.

The source material was PBMCs. The sequence was obtained from a man younger than 35 in good health and CMV-seronegative.

The CDR3 reads CASSYQTGAWETQYF. CDR3 DNA sequence: TGTGCCAGCAGCTACCAGACAGGGGCCTGGGAGACCCAGTACTTC. The V gene is TRBV5-6, the J gene TRBJ2-5, with 8 bases matching TRBD1. Germline CDR1 reads SGHDT; CDR2 reads YYEEEE. The CDR3 spans 15 residues. V shed 3 bases and J 5 bases; nucleotides not matched to a gene: 9.